These 13 T cell receptor beta chains were sequenced from one sample in a study of early stage breast cancer tumors (dated by TCRdb to about 2017). Libraries came from the immunoSEQ multiplex PCR assay. TCRdb mirrors the immuneACCESS table, restricted to in-frame sequences. Some clones are absent from its copies; in checked studies, under half trace to an unresolved V gene, and the reason for the others is unknown. Recorded for this sample are around 53,000 clones; approximately 90% of them occurred a single time. The ten largest clonotypes hold about 5% of the sample. The source material was blood. Source of these receptors: a person aged 65-85 years with breast cancer.

The chain combines TRBV19 with TRBJ1-1; D is possibly TRBD1 (6 bases). The CDR3 extends over 14 amino acids. Trimming removed 6 bases from V and 6 bases from J, with 17 bases in between. Germline CDR1 and CDR2: LNHDA and SQIVND (reference sequence). CDR3 nucleotide sequence: TGTGCCAGTAGAAACAGGGTTCGTAACTCTGAAGCTTTCTTT. Its translation is CASRNRVRNSEAFF.

V is TRBV19 and J is TRBJ2-7; a weak D match, TRBD2 (6 bases). V gave up 6 bases and J gave up 5 bases, with 17 bases separating them. Germline CDR1 and CDR2: LNHDA and SQIVND (reference sequence). This CDR3 has 14 residues. The CDR3 coding sequence is TGTGCCAGTAGGTCTTGGACGGAGGGGCACGAGCAGTACTTC. It translates to CASRSWTEGHEQYF. The full variable domain, in which reference TRBV19 and TRBJ2-7 provide the parts outside the CDR3, is DGGITQSPKYLFRKEGQNVTLSCEQNLNHDAMYWYRQDPGQGLRLIYYSQIVNDFQKGDIAEGYSVSREKKESFPLTVTSAQKNPTAFYLCASRSWTEGHEQYFGPGTRLTVT.

V is TRBV12-1 and J is TRBJ2-7; the table names TRBD2, a call not compared with the DNA. TRBV12-1 is deemed a pseudogene. CDR3 size: 12 residues. CDR3 region: CASMRRDYEQYF. The CDR3 DNA sequence: TGTGCCAGCATGCGCCGGGACTACGAGCAGTACTTC.

The genes are TRBV29-1 and TRBJ1-2; D remains ambiguous. CDR1 is SQVTM and CDR2 is ANQGSEA in the germline V gene. The CDR3 is made up of 12 amino acids. Trimming took off 3 bases at V and 8 bases at J, with 13 bases between the two ends. CDR3 in amino acids: CSVDQSWQGYTF. As DNA, the CDR3 is TGCAGCGTTGACCAGTCCTGGCAGGGCTACACCTTC.

J is TRBJ1-1 and V is TRBV29-1; 9 nucleotides agree with TRBD1. The germline gives CDR1 SQVTM, CDR2 ANQGSEA. The V and J ends lost 6 bases and 5 bases, in that order; junction bases with no gene match: 13. This CDR3 is 15 amino acids long. CDR3 coding DNA: TGCAGCGTCGCTTTTAGTCGGGACAGGGATACTGAAGCTTTCTTT. This gives the protein CSVAFSRDRDTEAFF. The full variable domain, completed using reference TRBV29-1 and TRBJ1-1, is SAVISQKPSRDICQRGTSLTIQCQVDSQVTMMFWYRQQPGQSLTLIATANQGSEATYESGFVIDKFPISRPNLTFSTLTVSNMSPEDSSIYLCSVAFSRDRDTEAFFGQGTRLTVV.

The chain uses TRBV19 and TRBJ1-1; 9 nucleotides align to TRBD1. With 4 bases clipped from V and 5 bases from J, the junction kept 14 bases outside the gene matches. Germline values: CDR1 LNHDA, CDR2 SQIVND (reference sequence). The CDR3 spans 17 residues. In DNA, the CDR3 is TGTGCCAGTAGTAAAACAGGGGGCTACTTTTATTCGACTGAAGCTTTCTTT. Amino acid sequence: CASSKTGGYFYSTEAFF.

The chain joins TRBV5-1 to TRBJ2-3; the match to TRBD2 covers 14 bases. CDR1 is SGHRS, CDR2 YFSETQ, per germline. CDR3 length: 17 residues. The trim removed 4 bases at V and 3 bases at J, leaving 7 bases unmatched. The CDR3 region is CASSNRLAGGLTDTQYF. The CDR3 bases are TGCGCCAGCAGCAATCGACTAGCGGGGGGGTTGACAGATACGCAGTATTTT.

This clone was observed a few times. The genes are TRBV11-2 and TRBJ2-2; 7 nucleotides align to TRBD1. Looked up from germline, CDR1 is SGHAT and CDR2 is FQNNGV. CDR3 size: 16 residues. V lost 2 bases to trimming and J lost 1 base; unmatched junction nucleotides: 4. CDR3 in DNA: TGTGCCAGCAGCTTACTACAGGGGAGGAACACCGGGGAGCTGTTTTTT. Protein: CASSLLQGRNTGELFF.

This chain connects TRBV9 to TRBJ1-3; no clear D gene. Germline V gene lookup returns CDR1 SGDLS and CDR2 YYNGEE. This CDR3 is 15 amino acids long. V was pared by 2 bases and J by 0 bases, with 9 bases between. CDR3 region: CASSVGPVSGNTIYF. The CDR3 nucleotides are TGTGCCAGCAGCGTGGGCCCAGTCTCTGGAAACACCATATATTTT.

The rearrangement links TRBV7-2 to TRBJ1-1; 7 positions match TRBD1. Germline V CDR1 and CDR2: SGHTA, FQGNSA. This CDR3 comprises 15 residues. Losses at the gene ends were 4 bases for V and 0 bases for J; bases not matched to a gene: 5. CDR3 in amino acids: CASSYRQGLNTEAFF. CDR3 nucleotide sequence: TGTGCCAGCAGCTACCGACAGGGATTGAACACTGAAGCTTTCTTT.

This chain connects TRBV7-3 to TRBJ2-7; the match to TRBD1 covers 7 bases. Germline CDR1 reads SGHTA; CDR2 reads FQGTGA. The CDR3 sequence is 15 residues long. V shed 2 bases, J shed 1 base, and the junction held 5 bases outside the gene matches. The CDR3 spells CASSLGLGQSYEQYF. DNA of the CDR3: TGTGCCAGCAGCTTAGGTTTGGGACAGTCCTACGAGCAGTACTTC.

The rearrangement links TRBV4-2 to TRBJ2-1; 8 nucleotides agree with TRBD2. The V gene end was trimmed by 0 bases and the J gene end by 4 bases; junction bases not matched to a gene: 8. The germline V gene has CDR1 LGHNA and CDR2 YNFKEQ. The CDR3 is made up of 17 amino acids. CDR3 loop: CASSQEALAAGYNEQFF. The CDR3 DNA reads TGTGCCAGCAGCCAAGAGGCACTAGCGGCCGGATACAATGAGCAGTTCTTC.

The chain has TRBV6-5 and TRBJ2-7; 7 nucleotides align to TRBD2. This CDR3 comprises 15 residues. V lost 0 bases, J lost 4 bases, and 6 bases stayed unmatched. CDR1 and CDR2 from the germline V gene are MNHEY and SVGAGI. The CDR3 coding sequence is TGTGCCAGCAGTTACTCGGGGCGGGGGACGTACGAGCAGTACTTC. It encodes CASSYSGRGTYEQYF.